This T cell receptor beta chain was captured in a study of T cells in Graves' hyperthyroidism and ophthalmopathy. There are a few counts of this clonotype. Authors of the study amplified TCR beta CDR3 regions from RNA transcripts. The TCR CDR3 first-round RT-PCR relied on the HTBI primer set. TCRdb re-called the multiplex PCR reads with MiXCR, one entry per CDR3 protein. The top ten clones hold approximately 4.3% of a sample with approximately 610,000 distinct CDR3 sequences, roughly 14% of them seen once. A NOSPECS grade of at least 4, a Clinical Activity Score of at least 3 and duration under 3 months were recorded in ophthalmopathy patients. The diagnoses drew upon clinical symptoms, serum thyroxine and TRAb, thyroid ultrasound and orbital computed tomography. Sequenced: blood. The TCR sequence derives from a woman aged 35 to 49 with Graves' ophthalmopathy.

CDR3 residues: CASSYQNSPGPWEQYF. The DNA of the CDR3 is TGTGCCAGCAGTTATCAGAATTCCCCGGGGCCCTGGGAGCAGTACTTC. The chain couples TRBV6-5 to TRBJ2-7; D assignment may be TRBD1 or TRBD2 (5 bases each). The CDR3 is made up of 16 amino acids. Trimming removed 3 bases at V and 7 bases at J, with 22 bases between. Germline loops: CDR1 MNHEY, CDR2 SVGAGI.